This T cell receptor beta chain was obtained from a study of T-cell reconstitution after alpha-beta-depleted transplantation in children. Study-wide results and caveats: Recipient T cells and thymic progenitors that survived gave rise to the high TCRbeta diversity observed at day 60 in some patients. Several hundred rapidly expanded clones from non-depleted graft cells reportedly supplied alpha-beta T cells about two months post-transplant. The main origin of T-cell counts and diversity one year after transplant was newly produced T cells.

CDR3 length equals 11 residues. V was clipped by 4 bases and J by 6 bases, with 5 bases between them. Unique molecular identifiers were built into the TCRbeta library. In TCRdb, the PCR reads were re-called with MiXCR into one record per CDR3 protein. The sample has more than 300,000 distinct CDR3 sequences, around 15% seen once. This clonotype showed up many times. The antigen remains unidentified. Sample: PBMCs, mostly from graft donor cells, taken 360 days after TCRalphabeta/CD19-depleted stem cell transplant. The chain has TRBV12-3 or TRBV12-4 and TRBJ2-3; D unclear. This receptor was identified in a male patient between 2 and 15 years old who had a stem cell transplant for acute lymphoblastic leukemia, so the T cells may come from the graft donor. This CDR3 reads CASSWADTQYF. The CDR3 nucleotides are TGTGCCAGCAGTTGGGCGGATACGCAGTATTTT.